Below are 2 T cell receptor beta chains sequenced from a single sample in a study of identical twins. TCRdb re-called the 5' RACE reads through MiXCR, storing one row per CDR3 protein. The data hold some 660,000 distinct CDR3 sequences, with roughly 8% observed a single time. The same specimen was also included in a second study, on yellow fever vaccine responses in identical twins.

Source material: PBMCs. These receptors all come from a woman between 18 and 30 years old in good health.

This clonotype has ten or more counts. The chain combines TRBV5-1 with TRBJ2-7; a possible D gene is TRBD1 (6 bases). This CDR3 region has 16 residues. CDR1 and CDR2 (germline): SGHRS, YFSETQ. V was shortened by 0 bases and J by 2 bases, with 15 bases between the two germline ends. CDR3 DNA: TGCGCCAGCAGCTTGGGATGGGACATCACAACCTACGAGCAGTACTTC. It translates to CASSLGWDITTYEQYF.

This clonotype occurred many times. The chain recombines TRBV20-1 with TRBJ1-5; 7 bases fit TRBD1. The V and J ends lost 5 bases and 6 bases, in that order; junction bases with no gene match: 16. Germline loops: CDR1 DFQATT, CDR2 SNEGSKA (reference sequence). This CDR3 contains 16 residues. CDR3 coding DNA: TGCAGTGCTCAGGGTGCCGACAGGGAAGGTAGTCAGCCCCAGCATTTT. This codes for CSAQGADREGSQPQHF.